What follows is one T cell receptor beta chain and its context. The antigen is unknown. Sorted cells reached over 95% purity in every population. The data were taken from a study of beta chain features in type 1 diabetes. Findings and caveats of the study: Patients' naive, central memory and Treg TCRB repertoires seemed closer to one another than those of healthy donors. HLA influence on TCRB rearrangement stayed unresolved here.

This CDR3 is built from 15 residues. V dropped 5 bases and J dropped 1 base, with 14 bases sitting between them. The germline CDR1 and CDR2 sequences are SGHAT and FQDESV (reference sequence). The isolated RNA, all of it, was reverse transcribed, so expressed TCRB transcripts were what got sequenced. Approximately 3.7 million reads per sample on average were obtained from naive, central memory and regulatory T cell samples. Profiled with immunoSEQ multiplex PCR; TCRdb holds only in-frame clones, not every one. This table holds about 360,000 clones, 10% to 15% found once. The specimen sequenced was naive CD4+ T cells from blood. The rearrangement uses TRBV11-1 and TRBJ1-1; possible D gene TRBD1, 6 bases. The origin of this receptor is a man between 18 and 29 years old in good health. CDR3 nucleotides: TGTGCCAGCAGCGGAACCAGGGGATGGAACACTGAAGCTTTCTTT. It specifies CASSGTRGWNTEAFF. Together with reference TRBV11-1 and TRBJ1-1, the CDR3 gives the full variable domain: EAEVAQSPRYKITEKSQAVAFWCDPISGHATLYWYRQILGQGPELLVQFQDESVVDDSQLPKDRFSAERLKGVDSTLKIQPAELGDSAMYLCASSGTRGWNTEAFFGQGTRLTVV.